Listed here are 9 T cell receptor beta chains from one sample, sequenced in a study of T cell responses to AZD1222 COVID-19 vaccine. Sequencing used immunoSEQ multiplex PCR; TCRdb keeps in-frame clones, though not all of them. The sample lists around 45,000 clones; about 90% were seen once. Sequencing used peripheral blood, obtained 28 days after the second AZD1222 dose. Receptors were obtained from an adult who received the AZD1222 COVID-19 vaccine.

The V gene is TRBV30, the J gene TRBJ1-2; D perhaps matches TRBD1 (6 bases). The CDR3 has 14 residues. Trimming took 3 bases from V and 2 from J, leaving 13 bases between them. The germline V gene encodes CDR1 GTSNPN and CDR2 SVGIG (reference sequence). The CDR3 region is CAWSRGEGNYGYTF. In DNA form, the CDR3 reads TGTGCCTGGAGCAGGGGCGAGGGGAACTATGGCTACACCTTC.

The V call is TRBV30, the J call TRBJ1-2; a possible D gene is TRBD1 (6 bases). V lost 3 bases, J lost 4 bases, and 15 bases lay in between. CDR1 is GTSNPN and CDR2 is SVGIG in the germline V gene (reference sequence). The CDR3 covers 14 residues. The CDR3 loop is CAWRGQTRSYGYTF. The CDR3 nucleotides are TGTGCCTGGAGAGGACAGACGAGGAGCTATGGCTACACCTTC.

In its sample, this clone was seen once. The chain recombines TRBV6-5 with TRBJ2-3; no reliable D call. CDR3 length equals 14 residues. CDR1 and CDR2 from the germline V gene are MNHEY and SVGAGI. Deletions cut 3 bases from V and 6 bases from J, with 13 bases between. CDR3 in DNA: TGTGCCAGCAGTTATACGGCGTCCTTGGATACGCAGTATTTT. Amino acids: CASSYTASLDTQYF.

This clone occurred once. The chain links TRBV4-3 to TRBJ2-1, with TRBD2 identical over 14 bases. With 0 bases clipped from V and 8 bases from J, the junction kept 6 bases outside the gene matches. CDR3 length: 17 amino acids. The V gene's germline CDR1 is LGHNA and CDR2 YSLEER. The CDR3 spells CASSQDMTSGGGDEQFF. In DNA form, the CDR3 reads TGCGCCAGCAGCCAAGATATGACTAGCGGGGGGGGCGATGAGCAGTTCTTC.

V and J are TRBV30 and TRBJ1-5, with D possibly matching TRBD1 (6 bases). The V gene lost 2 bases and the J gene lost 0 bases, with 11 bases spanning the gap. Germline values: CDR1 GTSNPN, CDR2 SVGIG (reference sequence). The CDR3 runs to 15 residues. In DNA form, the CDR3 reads TGTGCCTGGAGTCGGTGGACAGCTAGCAATCAGCCCCAGCATTTT. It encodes CAWSRWTASNQPQHF.

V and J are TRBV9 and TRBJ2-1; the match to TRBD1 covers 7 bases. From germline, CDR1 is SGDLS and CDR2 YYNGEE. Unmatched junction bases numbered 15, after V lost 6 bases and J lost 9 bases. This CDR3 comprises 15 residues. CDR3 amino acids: CASTKGARGVGEQFF. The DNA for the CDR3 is TGTGCCAGCACCAAGGGGGCGCGAGGCGTAGGTGAGCAGTTCTTC. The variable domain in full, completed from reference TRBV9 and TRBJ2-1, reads DSGVTQTPKHLITATGQRVTLRCSPRSGDLSVYWYQQSLDQGLQFLIQYYNGEERAKGNILERFSAQQFPDLHSELNLSSLELGDSALYFCASTKGARGVGEQFFGPGTRLTVL.

The CDR3 spells CASRPGTSGARRYF. The CDR3 coding sequence is TGTGCCAGCAGACCCGGGACTAGCGGGGCAAGACGGTACTTC. The rearrangement joins TRBV6-5 to TRBJ2-7; 13 nucleotides match TRBD2. After removal of 6 bases from V and 12 bases from J, the junction contained 11 bases not matched to a gene. Germline CDR1 reads MNHEY; CDR2 reads SVGAGI. The CDR3 loop spans 14 amino acids.

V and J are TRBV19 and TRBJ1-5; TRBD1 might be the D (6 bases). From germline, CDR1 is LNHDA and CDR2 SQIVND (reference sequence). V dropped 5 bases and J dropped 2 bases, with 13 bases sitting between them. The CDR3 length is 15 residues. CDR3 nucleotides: TGTGCCAGTAGTGTTACAGGGAATGGCAATCAGCCCCAGCATTTT. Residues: CASSVTGNGNQPQHF.

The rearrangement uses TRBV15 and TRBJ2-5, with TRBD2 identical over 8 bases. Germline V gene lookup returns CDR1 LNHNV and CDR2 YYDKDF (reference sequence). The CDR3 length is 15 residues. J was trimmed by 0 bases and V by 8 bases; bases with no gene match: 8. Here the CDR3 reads CATATGGLNQETQYF. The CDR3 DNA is TGTGCCACCGCGACGGGGGGGCTTAACCAAGAGACCCAGTACTTC.